The clone carrying this T cell receptor beta chain was seen a few times. TCRdb re-called the 5' RACE reads through MiXCR, storing one row per CDR3 protein. The sample lists 50,000 to 75,000 distinct CDR3 sequences; 7.5% to 9% were seen once. These data originate in a study of early T cells in non-severe SARS-CoV-2 infection. Trimming cost V 5 bases and J 6 bases, with 17 bases left between them. CDR1 SGHAT and CDR2 FQNNGV come from the germline V gene. This CDR3 spans 14 amino acids. The source is an adult who was a healthcare worker with PCR-confirmed SARS-CoV-2 infection or an uninfected control (not recorded which). Specimen: whole blood, collected at baseline. The chain has TRBV11-2 and TRBJ2-7; TRBD1 or TRBD2 may be the D gene (5 bases each). CDR3 amino acids: CASSPGAGTGEQYF. The CDR3 nucleotides read TGTGCCAGCAGCCCCGGGGCAGGGACGGGCGAGCAGTACTTC.